This T cell receptor beta chain was captured in a study of CD4+ T cells in melanoma. Profiled with immunoSEQ multiplex PCR; TCRdb holds only in-frame clones, not every one. The sample lists roughly 50,000 clones; approximately 92% were seen once. Trimming removed 7 bases from V and 6 bases from J, with 10 bases in between. The CDR3 spans 11 residues. From germline, CDR1 is MDHEN and CDR2 SYDVKM. This clone was detected only once. The receptor comes from a human donor with melanoma. The gene calls are TRBV28 and TRBJ2-7; D perhaps matches TRBD2 (5 bases). Specimen: peripheral blood. The CDR3 here is CASNELGEQYF. The CDR3, as DNA: TGTGCCAGCAACGAACTAGGCGAGCAGTACTTC.